A selection of T cell receptor beta chains follows, all from one sample in a study of T cells after yellow fever vaccination. One entry per CDR3 protein results from TCRdb running MiXCR on the 5' RACE reads. The sample lists about 330,000 distinct CDR3 sequences; about 4% were seen once. Sequenced here: PBMCs, sampled 5 days after the yellow fever booster vaccination. These receptors came from a man aged 18-30 years who received the YFV17D yellow fever vaccine. Both conserved end residues are part of each CDR3. Fields, in order: CDR3 protein, CDR3 DNA, J gene, V gene, clone size, D gene. D genes are given only for firm matches. A clone size is listed for some rows: how often the clone was seen (once, few, many), or a class if it is expanded.

CASSPSIAGFPDTQYF	TGCGCCAGCAGCCCCAGTATAGCGGGGTTCCCAGATACGCAGTATTTT	TRBJ2-3	TRBV5-1	many	TRBD2
CASSPQQGWEQYF	TGCGCCAGCAGCCCCCAACAGGGGTGGGAGCAGTACTTC	TRBJ2-7	TRBV4-1	many	TRBD1
CAWSVRQPDFYGYTF	TGTGCCTGGAGTGTACGACAGCCCGATTTCTATGGCTACACCTTC	TRBJ1-2	TRBV30	few	-
CASSVEAQRGTEAFF	TGTGCCAGCAGCGTAGAAGCGCAGAGGGGCACTGAAGCTTTCTTT	TRBJ1-1	TRBV9	few	-
CASSQPGANEQFF	TGCGCCAGCAGCCAACCAGGGGCCAATGAGCAGTTCTTC	TRBJ2-1	TRBV4-1	many	-
CASSVARRVTGYSPLHF	TGTGCCAGCAGCGTAGCTCGTAGGGTAACGGGTTATTCACCCCTCCACTTT	TRBJ1-6	TRBV9	-	-
CASSSYRGGLIAEAFF	TGTGCCAGCAGCTCTTACAGGGGGGGACTTATCGCTGAAGCTTTCTTT	TRBJ1-1	TRBV7-6	many	TRBD1
CSVELGGLNEGLFF	TGCAGCGTTGAATTGGGGGGATTGAATGAGGGACTGTTTTTT	TRBJ1-4	TRBV29-1	few	-
CASSQPNNEKLFF	TGTGCCAGCAGCCAGCCCAACAATGAAAAACTGTTTTTT	TRBJ1-4	TRBV7-2	few	-
CASSYSGGGAHNEQFF	TGTGCCAGCAGTTACTCTGGCGGGGGGGCCCACAATGAGCAGTTCTTC	TRBJ2-1	TRBV6-5	few	TRBD2
CASTEPEPAEAFF	TGTGCCAGCACCGAACCCGAGCCGGCCGAAGCTTTCTTT	TRBJ1-1	TRBV6-2/TRBV6-3	-	-
CASSLTYGGNTIYF	TGTGCCAGCAGCTTAACCTATGGTGGAAACACCATATATTTT	TRBJ1-3	TRBV7-9	many	-
CASSFPQGNEQFF	TGTGCCAGCAGTTTTCCACAGGGGAATGAGCAGTTCTTC	TRBJ2-1	TRBV27	few	TRBD1
CASSEPGRPYEQYF	TGCGCCAGCAGCGAACCGGGACGACCCTACGAGCAGTACTTC	TRBJ2-7	TRBV5-1	many	-
CASSHRVGPDTQYF	TGTGCCAGTTCGCACAGAGTGGGACCAGATACGCAGTATTTT	TRBJ2-3	TRBV28	few	-
CASSPPAGGTYSPLHF	TGTGCCAGCAGCCCACCCGCAGGGGGCACGTATTCACCCCTCCACTTT	TRBJ1-6	TRBV7-2	-	TRBD1
CACQLWGARRGYTF	TGTGCCTGCCAGCTCTGGGGGGCGCGGAGGGGCTACACCTTC	TRBJ1-2	TRBV30	-	-
CASSYDPLGSPLHF	TGTGCCAGCAGCTATGACCCATTGGGTTCACCCCTCCACTTT	TRBJ1-6	TRBV12-3/TRBV12-4	many	-
CSARGVAKETQYF	TGCAGTGCTCGGGGAGTAGCAAAAGAGACCCAGTACTTC	TRBJ2-5	TRBV20-1	-	-
CASSLSRTGGDGYTF	TGTGCCAGCAGTCTAAGCCGGACAGGGGGCGATGGCTACACCTTC	TRBJ1-2	TRBV2	few	TRBD1
CASSHQFPGTTDTQYF	TGCGCCAGCAGCCACCAATTCCCAGGGACCACAGATACGCAGTATTTT	TRBJ2-3	TRBV4-1	-	-
CASRKLGGTSGGGTGELFF	TGTGCCAGCAGAAAACTCGGAGGGACTAGCGGGGGAGGGACCGGGGAGCTGTTTTTT	TRBJ2-2	TRBV4-2	few	TRBD2
CASSLGSVRETQYF	TGTGCCAGCAGCTTAGGATCAGTCCGGGAGACCCAGTACTTC	TRBJ2-5	TRBV7-8	few	-
CASSLVSTYEQYF	TGCGCCAGCAGCTTGGTGTCGACCTACGAGCAGTACTTC	TRBJ2-7	TRBV5-1	-	-
CASSLTGSEDTQYF	TGTGCCAGCAGCTTGACAGGGTCGGAAGATACGCAGTATTTT	TRBJ2-3	TRBV7-2	few	TRBD1
CASSHGTEGVGSSPLHF	TGTGCCAGCAGCCACGGTACCGAAGGAGTCGGCAGTTCACCCCTCCACTTT	TRBJ1-6	TRBV3-1	few	-
CASSLGRSGTQYF	TGTGCTAGCAGCTTAGGGCGGTCGGGGACCCAGTACTTC	TRBJ2-5	TRBV7-7	few	-